Listed here are 17 T cell receptor beta chains from one sample, sequenced in a study of control samples from healthy donors and cancer patients. Some clones are missing from TCRdb's copy, which holds only in-frame ones; the method was immunoSEQ multiplex PCR. In the table there are 100,000 to 150,000 clones, 85% to 95% of which are singletons. Sequencing used PBMCs. All receptors come from a man older than 75 with head and neck cancer.

The sample holds one count of this clone. The J gene is TRBJ2-3, the V gene TRBV10-3; a possible D gene is TRBD2 (5 bases). CDR1 is ENHRY and CDR2 is SYGVKD in the germline V gene. The ends were cut back, 4 bases at V and 4 bases at J, with 15 bases in the middle. This CDR3 is 15 amino acids long. CDR3 bases: TGTGCCATCAGTGCTTTAACATTCGGGGCAGATACGCAGTATTTT. It translates to CAISALTFGADTQYF.

The gene calls are TRBV18 and TRBJ1-4; D gene unclear. The CDR3 runs to 12 residues. V was shortened by 5 bases and J by 8 bases, with 9 bases between the two germline ends. CDR1 is KGHSH, CDR2 LQKENI, per germline. The CDR3 DNA reads TGTGCCAGCTCAGAGGCACGCGAAAAACTGTTTTTT. Protein sequence: CASSEAREKLFF.

The chain recombines TRBV19 with TRBJ2-1; D perhaps matches TRBD2 (5 bases). Deletions cut 5 bases from V and 7 bases from J, with 21 bases between. Germline-derived CDR1 and CDR2 are LNHDA and SQIVND (reference sequence). The CDR3 runs 16 residues. The CDR3 DNA follows: TGTGCCAGTAGTTACCGAGCGGCCTGGATCAGTAATGAGCAGTTCTTC. As protein: CASSYRAAWISNEQFF.

This chain joins TRBV27 and TRBJ1-5, with D maybe TRBD1 (6 bases). The CDR3 runs 16 residues. V was cut by 5 bases and J by 2 bases, with 16 bases left in between. CDR1 and CDR2 (germline): MNHEY, SMNVEV (reference sequence). CDR3 bases: TGTGCCAGCAGTCCCCACCCAGGGGACCGCAATCAGCCCCAGCATTTT. Its translation: CASSPHPGDRNQPQHF.

This chain joins TRBV6-1 and TRBJ2-4; TRBD2 matches at 8 bases. CDR1 and CDR2 from the germline V gene are MNHNS and SASEGT. The CDR3 is 16 amino acids. V shed 4 bases, J shed 9 bases, and the junction held 14 bases outside the gene matches. The CDR3 loop reads CASSGFVGTAGGIQYF. In DNA form, the CDR3 reads TGTGCCAGCAGTGGGTTCGTTGGGACCGCGGGGGGCATTCAGTACTTC.

The V and J genes are TRBV6-5 and TRBJ1-1; 9 bases agree with TRBD1. Germline CDR1 reads MNHEY; CDR2 reads SVGAGI. Trimming cost V 6 bases and J 1 base; bases outside gene matches: 3. The length of the CDR3 is 14 residues. CDR3 protein: CASRPQGANTEAFF. Here the CDR3 DNA reads TGTGCCAGCAGACCACAGGGGGCGAACACTGAAGCTTTCTTT.

The chain has TRBV7-9 and TRBJ2-7; D is ambiguous. Germline V lookup: CDR1 SEHNR, CDR2 FQNEAQ (reference sequence). V was trimmed by 1 base and J by 7 bases, leaving 8 bases between them. The CDR3 contains 12 residues. The CDR3 here is CASSLGFFEQYF. The CDR3 coding sequence is TGTGCCAGCAGCTTAGGATTTTTTGAGCAGTACTTC.

The V gene is TRBV2, the J gene TRBJ1-3; D is perhaps TRBD1 (5 bases). The CDR3 runs to 17 residues. In germline, CDR1 is SNHLY, CDR2 FYNNEI. Trimming left V 2 bases short and J 2 bases short, with 16 bases between. CDR3 sequence (DNA): TGTGCCAGCAGTGAATACGGGGAGGGGATGACTGGAAACACCATATATTTT. This sequence encodes CASSEYGEGMTGNTIYF. The entire variable domain, with the rest obtained from reference TRBV2 and TRBJ1-3, is as follows: EPEVTQTPSHQVTQMGQEVILRCVPISNHLYFYWYRQILGQKVEFLVSFYNNEISEKSEIFDDQFSVERPDGSNFTLKIRSTKLEDSAMYFCASSEYGEGMTGNTIYFGEGSWLTVV.

The chain has TRBV7-9 and TRBJ1-1, with 9 positions matching TRBD1. With 3 bases clipped from V and 4 bases from J, the junction kept 9 bases outside the gene matches. Germline V gives CDR1 SEHNR, CDR2 FQNEAQ (reference sequence). CDR3 length: 16 residues. In DNA form, the CDR3 reads TGTGCCAGCAGCTTTTCCGCCGGGACAGGGATCACTGAAGCTTTCTTT. Translated: CASSFSAGTGITEAFF.

The chain is built from TRBV14 and TRBJ2-1, with TRBD2 as a possible D gene (5 bases). The CDR3 spans 15 residues. Germline-derived CDR1 and CDR2 are SGHDN and FVKESK. Deletions cut 1 base from V and 10 bases from J, with 17 bases between. The CDR3 protein is CASSQVAGDIGEQFF. The CDR3 DNA follows: TGTGCCAGCAGCCAAGTCGCGGGCGATATCGGAGAGCAGTTCTTC.

V gene TRBV10-2 combines with J gene TRBJ2-5, with 15 positions matching TRBD2. After removal of 8 bases from V and 4 bases from J, the junction contained 5 bases not matched to a gene. Per germline, CDR1 WSHSY and CDR2 SAAADI. The CDR3 loop spans 15 amino acids. For the CDR3, the DNA is TGCGCCAGCTCCCGGACTAGCGGGAGGGGAGAGACCCAGTACTTC. Translating it yields CASSRTSGRGETQYF.

The rearrangement uses TRBV7-2 and TRBJ1-4, with D uncertain. The CDR3 totals 13 residues. Germline assignment: CDR1 SGHTA and CDR2 FQGNSA. V lost 5 bases and J lost 7, with 11 bases in between. The CDR3 region is CASSQNQVEKLFF. DNA of the CDR3: TGTGCCAGCAGCCAAAACCAGGTTGAAAAACTGTTTTTT.

J is TRBJ2-1 and V is TRBV2; 9 positions match TRBD1. CDR3 length equals 15 residues. Germline values: CDR1 SNHLY, CDR2 FYNNEI. J lost 5 bases, V lost 6 bases, and 8 bases had no gene match. The CDR3 DNA sequence: TGTGCCAGCAGCAACCTCCGGGACAGGGACAATGAGCAGTTCTTC. It is translated as CASSNLRDRDNEQFF.

This clone came up a few times. The CDR3 DNA sequence: TGTGCCAGCTCGGGGGCGGGCAGGGGAGGCACTGAAGCTTTCTTT. This encodes CASSGAGRGGTEAFF. The chain uses TRBV2 and TRBJ1-1; perhaps TRBD1 as D (6 bases). V was clipped by 8 bases and J by 4 bases, with 20 bases between them. This CDR3 is built from 15 residues. Germline CDR1 and CDR2: SNHLY and FYNNEI.

The chain carries TRBV7-9 and TRBJ2-7; D gene unclear. The V gene's germline CDR1 is SEHNR and CDR2 FQNEAQ (reference sequence). Trimming removed 8 bases from V and 0 bases from J, with 5 bases in between. The CDR3 spans 11 residues. CDR3 in amino acids: CASSFSYEQYF. The CDR3 DNA sequence: TGTGCCAGCTCTTTCTCCTACGAGCAGTACTTC.

This clone was seen only a few times. The chain is built from TRBV5-1 and TRBJ1-6, with unresolved D. V dropped 2 bases and J dropped 11 bases, with 17 bases sitting between them. Germline lookup yields CDR1 SGHRS and CDR2 YFSETQ. This CDR3 is built from 15 residues. CDR3 sequence: CASSFGPSGMAPLHF. The CDR3, as DNA: TGCGCCAGCAGCTTCGGACCCTCTGGGATGGCACCCCTCCACTTT.

This sequence joins TRBV9 and TRBJ1-6; the match to TRBD1 covers 12 bases. The CDR3 runs to 15 residues. V lost 0 bases, J lost 10 bases, and 2 bases stayed unmatched. Germline CDR1 SGDLS, CDR2 YYNGEE. As DNA, the CDR3 is TGTGCCAGCAGCGTAGAGGGGACAGGGGGCTCACCCCTCCACTTT. Translated: CASSVEGTGGSPLHF.